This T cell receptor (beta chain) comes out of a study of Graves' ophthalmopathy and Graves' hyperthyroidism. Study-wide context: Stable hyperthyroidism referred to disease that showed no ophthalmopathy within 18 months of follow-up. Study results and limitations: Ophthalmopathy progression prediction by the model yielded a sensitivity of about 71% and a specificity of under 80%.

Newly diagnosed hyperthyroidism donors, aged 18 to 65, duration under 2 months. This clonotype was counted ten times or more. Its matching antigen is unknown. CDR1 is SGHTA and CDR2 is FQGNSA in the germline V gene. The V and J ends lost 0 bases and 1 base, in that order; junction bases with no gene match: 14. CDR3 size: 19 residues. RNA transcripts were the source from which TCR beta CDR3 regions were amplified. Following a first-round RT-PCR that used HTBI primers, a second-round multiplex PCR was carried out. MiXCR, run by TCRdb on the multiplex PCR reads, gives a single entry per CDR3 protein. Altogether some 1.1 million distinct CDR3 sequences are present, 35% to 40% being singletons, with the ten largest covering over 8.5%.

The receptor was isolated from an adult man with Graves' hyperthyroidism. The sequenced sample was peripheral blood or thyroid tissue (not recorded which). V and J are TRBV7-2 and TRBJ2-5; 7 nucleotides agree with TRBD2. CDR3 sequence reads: CASSLAPSGLAVPQETQYF. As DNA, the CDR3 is TGTGCCAGCAGCTTAGCTCCCTCCGGGCTAGCGGTACCCCAAGAGACCCAGTACTTC.